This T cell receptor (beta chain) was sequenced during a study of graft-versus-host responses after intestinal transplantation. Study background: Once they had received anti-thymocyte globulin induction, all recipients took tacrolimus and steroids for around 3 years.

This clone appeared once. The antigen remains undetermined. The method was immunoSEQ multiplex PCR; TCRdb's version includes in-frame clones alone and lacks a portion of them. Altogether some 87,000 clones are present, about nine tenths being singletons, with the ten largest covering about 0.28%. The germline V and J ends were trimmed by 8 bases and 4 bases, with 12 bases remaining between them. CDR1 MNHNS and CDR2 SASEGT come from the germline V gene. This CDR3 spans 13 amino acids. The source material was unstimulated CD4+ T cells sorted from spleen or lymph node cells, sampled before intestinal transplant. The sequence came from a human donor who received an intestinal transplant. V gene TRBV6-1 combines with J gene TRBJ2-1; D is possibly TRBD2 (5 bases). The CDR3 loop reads CASSRDKYNEQFF. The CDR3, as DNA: TGTGCCAGCTCCCGGGATAAGTACAATGAGCAGTTCTTC.